Listed below are T cell receptor beta chains from one sample, sequenced in a study of blood T cell repertoires in COVID-19. This table comes from immunoSEQ multiplex PCR, and its TCRdb copy is limited to in-frame clones, with some not included. The sample includes about 350,000 clones, around 86% of them seen just once. The sample consisted of peripheral blood. The receptors were sampled from a woman aged 45 to 65 with COVID-19, enrolled during active disease. Both conserved end residues are part of each CDR3. D genes are given only for firm matches. The size field is filled for only some rows; it gives once, few, many or a size class.

j_gene: TRBJ1-2
v_gene: TRBV3-1/TRBV3-2
d_gene: NA
abundance: NA
CDR3aa: CASSSSGDSGGYTF
CDR3nt: TGTGCCAGCAGCTCTAGCGGAGACAGTGGTGGCTACACCTTC

j_gene: TRBJ2-7
v_gene: TRBV7-6
d_gene: TRBD2
abundance: NA
CDR3aa: CASSLVSSGRTEQYF
CDR3nt: TGTGCCAGCAGCTTAGTTTCTAGCGGGAGGACCGAGCAGTACTTC

j_gene: TRBJ1-1
v_gene: TRBV19
d_gene: NA
abundance: NA
CDR3aa: CASSIGVTEAFF
CDR3nt: TGTGCCAGTAGTATAGGAGTCACTGAAGCTTTCTTT

j_gene: TRBJ1-3
v_gene: TRBV19
d_gene: NA
abundance: NA
CDR3aa: CASSPHRMTGNTIYF
CDR3nt: TGTGCCAGTAGCCCCCACAGGATGACTGGAAACACCATATATTTT

j_gene: TRBJ2-7
v_gene: TRBV4-3
d_gene: TRBD2
abundance: NA
CDR3aa: CASSLRLASNYEQYF
CDR3nt: TGCGCCAGCAGCCTACGACTAGCGAGTAACTACGAGCAGTACTTC

j_gene: TRBJ2-3
v_gene: TRBV10-1
d_gene: NA
abundance: NA
CDR3aa: CASSETGTDTQYF
CDR3nt: TGCGCCAGCAGTGAGACAGGCACAGATACGCAGTATTTT

j_gene: TRBJ2-3
v_gene: TRBV20-1
d_gene: TRBD2
abundance: NA
CDR3aa: CSASSLAGITDTQYF
CDR3nt: TGCAGTGCTAGTTCACTAGCGGGAATCACAGATACGCAGTATTTT

j_gene: TRBJ1-1
v_gene: TRBV7-9
d_gene: TRBD1
abundance: NA
CDR3aa: CASSPTGAGTEAFF
CDR3nt: TGCGCCAGCAGCCCCACAGGGGCGGGGACTGAAGCTTTCTTT

j_gene: TRBJ2-1
v_gene: TRBV30
d_gene: NA
abundance: NA
CDR3aa: CAWSVTGYNEQFF
CDR3nt: TGTGCCTGGAGTGTGACAGGCTACAATGAGCAGTTCTTC

j_gene: TRBJ2-7
v_gene: TRBV10-3
d_gene: NA
abundance: NA
CDR3aa: CAILVSISYEQYF
CDR3nt: TGTGCCATTCTAGTCTCGATCTCCTACGAGCAGTACTTC

j_gene: TRBJ2-3
v_gene: TRBV5-4
d_gene: TRBD2
abundance: NA
CDR3aa: CASSLGGSGTDTQYF
CDR3nt: TGTGCCAGCAGCTTGGGCGGGAGCGGGACAGATACGCAGTATTTT

j_gene: TRBJ2-1
v_gene: TRBV12-5
d_gene: TRBD2
abundance: NA
CDR3aa: CASGLVPLAAHYNEQFF
CDR3nt: TGTGCTAGTGGTTTGGTTCCACTAGCGGCTCATTACAATGAGCAGTTCTTC

j_gene: TRBJ2-5
v_gene: TRBV18
d_gene: NA
abundance: once
CDR3aa: CASSPQTTYQETQYF
CDR3nt: TGTGCCAGCTCACCACAGACAACGTACCAAGAGACCCAGTACTTC

j_gene: TRBJ1-2
v_gene: TRBV7-9
d_gene: NA
abundance: NA
CDR3aa: CASSTQPRTVVSNYGYTF
CDR3nt: TGTGCCAGCAGCACACAACCGCGGACAGTGGTCTCTAACTATGGCTACACCTTC

j_gene: TRBJ1-5
v_gene: TRBV19
d_gene: TRBD1
abundance: NA
CDR3aa: CASSIRDRGPYSNQPQHF
CDR3nt: TGTGCCAGTAGTATCCGGGACAGGGGCCCCTATAGCAATCAGCCCCAGCATTTT

j_gene: TRBJ1-4
v_gene: TRBV13
d_gene: TRBD1
abundance: NA
CDR3aa: CASSQGAVELFF
CDR3nt: TGTGCCAGCAGCCAGGGGGCGGTGGAACTGTTTTTT

j_gene: TRBJ2-7
v_gene: TRBV19
d_gene: TRBD2
abundance: NA
CDR3aa: CATQGLAGGLSYEQYF
CDR3nt: TGTGCCACCCAGGGACTAGCGGGAGGCCTCTCCTACGAGCAGTACTTC

j_gene: TRBJ2-7
v_gene: TRBV3-1/TRBV3-2
d_gene: TRBD2
abundance: NA
CDR3aa: CASSPSGGDYEQYF
CDR3nt: TGTGCCAGCAGCCCAAGCGGGGGGGACTACGAGCAGTACTTC

j_gene: TRBJ1-1
v_gene: TRBV9
d_gene: NA
abundance: NA
CDR3aa: CASSQWLTVNTEAFF
CDR3nt: TGTGCCAGCAGCCAGTGGCTCACAGTGAACACTGAAGCTTTCTTT

j_gene: TRBJ1-3
v_gene: TRBV5-1
d_gene: TRBD1
abundance: NA
CDR3aa: CASSSSGTGVGNTIYF
CDR3nt: TGCGCCAGCAGCTCATCCGGGACAGGGGTTGGAAACACCATATATTTT

j_gene: TRBJ1-1
v_gene: TRBV5-1
d_gene: NA
abundance: NA
CDR3aa: CASSPRAGGITEAFF
CDR3nt: TGCGCCAGCAGCCCCCGAGCGGGGGGCATCACTGAAGCTTTCTTT

j_gene: TRBJ1-6
v_gene: TRBV19
d_gene: NA
abundance: few
CDR3aa: CASSIDGGSNSPLHF
CDR3nt: TGTGCCAGTAGTATAGATGGGGGGTCGAATTCACCCCTCCACTTT

j_gene: TRBJ2-3
v_gene: TRBV5-1
d_gene: TRBD2
abundance: NA
CDR3aa: CASSPPTSGSTDTQYF
CDR3nt: TGCGCCAGCAGCCCCCCGACGAGCGGGAGTACAGATACGCAGTATTTT

j_gene: TRBJ2-1
v_gene: TRBV6-4
d_gene: NA
abundance: NA
CDR3aa: CASSVDGGYNEQFF
CDR3nt: TGTGCCAGCAGTGTCGATGGCGGGTACAATGAGCAGTTCTTC

j_gene: TRBJ1-6
v_gene: TRBV30
d_gene: NA
abundance: NA
CDR3aa: CAWSVYRDSPLHF
CDR3nt: TGTGCCTGGAGTGTATATCGAGATTCACCCCTCCACTTT

j_gene: TRBJ2-7
v_gene: TRBV6-5
d_gene: NA
abundance: NA
CDR3aa: CASSPFRDEQYF
CDR3nt: TGTGCCAGCAGTCCGTTCAGGGACGAGCAGTACTTC

j_gene: TRBJ1-5
v_gene: TRBV19
d_gene: TRBD1
abundance: NA
CDR3aa: CASSPGTAYQPQHF
CDR3nt: TGTGCCAGTAGTCCAGGGACAGCATATCAGCCCCAGCATTTT

j_gene: TRBJ1-5
v_gene: TRBV4-1
d_gene: NA
abundance: NA
CDR3aa: CASSQDSRQGNQPQHF
CDR3nt: TGCGCCAGCAGCCAAGATTCCAGGCAGGGCAATCAGCCCCAGCATTTT

j_gene: TRBJ1-1
v_gene: TRBV3-1/TRBV3-2
d_gene: NA
abundance: NA
CDR3aa: CASSQDLRARGTEAFF
CDR3nt: TGTGCCAGCAGCCAAGACCTCAGGGCCAGGGGCACTGAAGCTTTCTTT

j_gene: TRBJ1-1
v_gene: TRBV18
d_gene: NA
abundance: NA
CDR3aa: CASSPGGAGYTEAFF
CDR3nt: TGTGCCAGCTCACCCGGAGGGGCTGGCTACACTGAAGCTTTCTTT

j_gene: TRBJ2-5
v_gene: TRBV28
d_gene: TRBD1
abundance: once
CDR3aa: CASSYQSPGGETQYF
CDR3nt: TGTGCCAGCAGTTATCAATCCCCAGGGGGAGAGACCCAGTACTTC

j_gene: TRBJ2-1
v_gene: TRBV2
d_gene: TRBD2
abundance: NA
CDR3aa: CASSWGGDNEQFF
CDR3nt: TGTGCCAGCAGTTGGGGGGGAGACAATGAGCAGTTCTTC

j_gene: TRBJ1-2
v_gene: TRBV27
d_gene: NA
abundance: few
CDR3aa: CASSLKQWSNYGYTF
CDR3nt: TGTGCCAGCAGTTTAAAACAGTGGTCTAACTATGGCTACACCTTC

j_gene: TRBJ2-1
v_gene: TRBV29-1
d_gene: TRBD2
abundance: once
CDR3aa: CSVEGLAGTNEQFF
CDR3nt: TGCAGCGTTGAAGGACTAGCGGGAACCAATGAGCAGTTCTTC

j_gene: TRBJ1-2
v_gene: TRBV19
d_gene: TRBD1
abundance: NA
CDR3aa: CASARNEAGGLGYTF
CDR3nt: TGTGCCTCGGCCCGTAACGAGGCAGGGGGTCTTGGCTACACCTTC

j_gene: TRBJ2-2
v_gene: TRBV21-1
d_gene: NA
abundance: many
CDR3aa: CANLLGDRSSNTGELFF
CDR3nt: TGTGCCAACCTTCTAGGGGACAGGAGTTCGAACACCGGGGAGCTGTTTTTT

j_gene: TRBJ1-2
v_gene: TRBV29-1
d_gene: TRBD1
abundance: NA
CDR3aa: CSVAQGDYGYTF
CDR3nt: TGCAGCGTTGCCCAGGGGGACTATGGCTACACCTTC

j_gene: TRBJ1-2
v_gene: TRBV5-5
d_gene: NA
abundance: NA
CDR3aa: CASSPPDMLGNYGYTF
CDR3nt: TGTGCCAGCAGCCCCCCGGACATGCTCGGTAACTATGGCTACACCTTC

j_gene: TRBJ2-6
v_gene: TRBV5-6
d_gene: NA
abundance: NA
CDR3aa: CASSLVGAGAGANVLTF
CDR3nt: TGTGCCAGCAGCTTGGTGGGGGCAGGGGCTGGGGCCAACGTCCTGACTTTC

j_gene: TRBJ2-7
v_gene: TRBV4-1
d_gene: NA
abundance: NA
CDR3aa: CASSLLAGYEQYF
CDR3nt: TGCGCCAGCAGCCTCCTTGCGGGCTACGAGCAGTACTTC

j_gene: TRBJ2-2
v_gene: TRBV10-1
d_gene: TRBD2
abundance: few
CDR3aa: CATNLLREGLDTGELFF
CDR3nt: TGCGCCACCAACCTACTGCGGGAGGGCCTCGACACCGGGGAGCTGTTTTTT

j_gene: TRBJ1-2
v_gene: TRBV4-1
d_gene: NA
abundance: NA
CDR3aa: CASSHRDQGIYGYTF
CDR3nt: TGCGCCAGCAGCCACAGGGACCAGGGGATCTATGGCTACACCTTC

j_gene: TRBJ1-6
v_gene: TRBV27
d_gene: TRBD1
abundance: NA
CDR3aa: CASSLRQGINSPLHF
CDR3nt: TGTGCCAGCAGCTTGAGACAGGGAATCAACTCACCCCTCCACTTT

j_gene: TRBJ2-2
v_gene: TRBV24-1
d_gene: TRBD1
abundance: NA
CDR3aa: CATSDPRQGALTGELFF
CDR3nt: TGTGCCACCAGTGATCCCCGACAGGGGGCGTTGACCGGGGAGCTGTTTTTT

j_gene: TRBJ1-6
v_gene: TRBV5-5
d_gene: TRBD1
abundance: few
CDR3aa: CASSPDPGQGSPLHF
CDR3nt: TGTGCCAGCAGCCCCGATCCGGGACAGGGCTCACCCCTCCACTTT

j_gene: TRBJ2-1
v_gene: TRBV7-9
d_gene: TRBD2
abundance: NA
CDR3aa: CASNWREALYNEQFF
CDR3nt: TGTGCCAGCAACTGGCGGGAGGCCCTCTACAATGAGCAGTTCTTC

j_gene: TRBJ1-1
v_gene: TRBV19
d_gene: NA
abundance: once
CDR3aa: CASSPGGWTEAFF
CDR3nt: TGTGCCAGTAGTCCGGGGGGGTGGACTGAAGCTTTCTTT